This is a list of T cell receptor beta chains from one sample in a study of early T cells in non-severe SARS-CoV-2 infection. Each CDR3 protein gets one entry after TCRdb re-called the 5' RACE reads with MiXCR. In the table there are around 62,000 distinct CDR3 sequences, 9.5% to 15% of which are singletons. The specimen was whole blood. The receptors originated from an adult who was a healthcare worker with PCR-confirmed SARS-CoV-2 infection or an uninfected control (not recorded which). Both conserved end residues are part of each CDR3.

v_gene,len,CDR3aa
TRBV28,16,CASRGGLAGNPLEQYF
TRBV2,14,CASSVAGREEKLFF
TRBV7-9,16,CASSLSLAGLTGELFF
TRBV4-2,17,CASSQDLFGGSTGELFF
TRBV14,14,CASSPGQNLYGYTF
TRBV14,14,CASSQNTGGDTQYF
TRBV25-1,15,CASSESGTAGAEQYF
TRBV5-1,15,CASSLGQGGNQPQHF
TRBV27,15,CASSSRPALSYEQYF
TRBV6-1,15,CASNEAEGGHSEQFF
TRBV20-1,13,CSAGTSYSYEQYF
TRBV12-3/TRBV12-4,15,CASSDQLAGGPEQYF
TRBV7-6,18,CASSSPGLAGGVMDTQYF
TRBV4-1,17,CASSQVGTGGRTGELFF
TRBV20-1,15,CSASATAVSSYEQYF
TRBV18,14,CASSPREQGYEQFF
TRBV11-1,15,CASSFGTSGNYEQYF
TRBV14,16,CASSPFPGQGIYEQYF
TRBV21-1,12,CASGIDRAEQYF
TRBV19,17,CASSIGGSGSSYNEQFF
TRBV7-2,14,CASSLGRGSYEQYF
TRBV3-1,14,CASSQSLGGNEQYF
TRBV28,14,CASSPQPRGTEAFF
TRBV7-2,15,CASSLRASGRFEQFF